The 10 T cell receptor beta chains below were found in one sample sequenced in a study of blood T cell repertoires in COVID-19. Using immunoSEQ multiplex PCR, the repertoire was profiled, and TCRdb retains in-frame clones only, with some absent. Found here are 300,000 to 350,000 clones, approximately 90% of them singletons; the top ten hold about 3.9%. Material: peripheral blood. Receptor source: a woman between 55 and 75 years old with COVID-19, enrolled during active disease.

This clone appeared once. The J gene is TRBJ2-2, the V gene TRBV5-1; 10 bases map to TRBD2. CDR3 size: 15 residues. CDR1 is SGHRS and CDR2 is YFSETQ in the germline V gene. J was trimmed by 1 base and V by 3 bases; bases with no gene match: 0. This CDR3 reads CASSSSGGNTGELFF. CDR3 nucleotide sequence: TGCGCCAGCAGCTCTAGCGGGGGGAACACCGGGGAGCTGTTTTTT.

The rearrangement links TRBV18 to TRBJ1-6, with D perhaps matching TRBD1 (5 bases). The CDR3 is 13 amino acids. The germline CDR1 and CDR2 sequences are KGHSH and LQKENI. Trimming took off 10 bases at V and 7 bases at J, with 14 bases between the two ends. The DNA of the CDR3 is TGTGCCACCGCCCGGGGGGGAAATTCACCCCTCCACTTT. It encodes CATARGGNSPLHF.

V is TRBV5-1 and J is TRBJ1-3; D remains unclear. V was trimmed by 2 bases and J by 4 bases, leaving 19 bases between them. Germline values: CDR1 SGHRS, CDR2 YFSETQ. This CDR3 comprises 17 residues. In DNA, the CDR3 is TGCGCCAGCAGCTTTGCCCCCATGGCGGGCTTCGGAAACACCATATATTTT. Encoded protein: CASSFAPMAGFGNTIYF. Drawing the rest from reference TRBV5-1 and TRBJ1-3, the complete variable domain is KAGVTQTPRYLIKTRGQQVTLSCSPISGHRSVSWYQQTPGQGLQFLFEYFSETQRNKGNFPGRFSGRQFSNSRSEMNVSTLELGDSALYLCASSFAPMAGFGNTIYFGEGSWLTVV.

J is TRBJ2-1 and V is TRBV9; 7 bases fit TRBD2. V gave up 0 bases and J gave up 4 bases; unmatched junction bases: 4. The CDR3 is 15 amino acids. Germline V CDR1 and CDR2: SGDLS, YYNGEE. The CDR3: CASSVVGGTYNEQFF. The CDR3 DNA is TGTGCCAGCAGCGTAGTCGGGGGGACTTACAATGAGCAGTTCTTC.

The gene calls are TRBV7-9 and TRBJ2-1; 11 positions agree with TRBD2. Germline CDR1 is SEHNR and CDR2 is FQNEAQ (reference sequence). V was pared by 5 bases and J by 8 bases, with 5 bases of the junction left unmatched. This CDR3 contains 14 residues. The CDR3 DNA sequence: TGTGCCAGCAGCCTCCTAGCGGGGGGCCATGAGCAGTTCTTC. Encoded protein: CASSLLAGGHEQFF.

This clone has just one count. The chain has TRBV5-1 and TRBJ1-2; D call uncertain. Trimming shortened V by 2 bases and J by 7 bases, and 12 bases separated the two germline ends. CDR3 length: 13 amino acids. Germline assignment: CDR1 SGHRS and CDR2 YFSETQ. CDR3 in DNA: TGCGCCAGCAGCTTCCGGGCAGAGGGTGGCTACACCTTC. Translation gives CASSFRAEGGYTF.

The chain recombines TRBV10-3 with TRBJ2-7, with 8 bases fitting TRBD1. V gave up 2 bases and J gave up 3 bases; unmatched junction bases: 3. This CDR3 comprises 14 residues. Germline V gene sequence: CDR1 ENHRY, CDR2 SYGVKD. The CDR3 loop reads CAISEGTGRYEQYF. CDR3 coding DNA: TGTGCCATCAGTGAGGGGACAGGACGCTACGAGCAGTACTTC.

The gene calls are TRBV5-5 and TRBJ2-1; 7 bases align to TRBD1. This CDR3 has 14 amino acids. V trimming: 1 base; J trimming: 7 bases; junction bases outside the gene matches: 5. Per germline, CDR1 SGHKS and CDR2 YYEKEE (reference sequence). The CDR3 DNA reads TGTGCCAGCAGCTTGAGACAGGGTGAGAATGAGCAGTTCTTC. As protein: CASSLRQGENEQFF.

The table lists this clone with a few counts. The identical CDR3 is also encoded by other nucleotide sequences in the sample. This rearrangement joins TRBV30 to TRBJ1-2; no firm D call. CDR1 and CDR2 from the germline V gene are GTSNPN and SVGIG (reference sequence). The CDR3 sequence is 13 residues long. Between the trimmed V and J ends, which lost 0 bases and 2 bases, there was a span of 7 bases. CDR3 nucleotide sequence: TGTGCCTGGAGTGTAACGGGGAACTATGGCTACACCTTC. Translated: CAWSVTGNYGYTF.

The CDR3 DNA sequence: TGTGCCTGGAACTTAGCGGGGGCGGGGGATACGCAGTATTTT. As protein: CAWNLAGAGDTQYF. The J gene is TRBJ2-3, the V gene TRBV30, with TRBD2 identical over 9 bases. Germline V gene data show CDR1 as GTSNPN and CDR2 as SVGIG (reference sequence). The V segment lost 4 bases and the J segment 6 bases; nucleotides outside the gene matches: 8. The CDR3 is made up of 14 amino acids.